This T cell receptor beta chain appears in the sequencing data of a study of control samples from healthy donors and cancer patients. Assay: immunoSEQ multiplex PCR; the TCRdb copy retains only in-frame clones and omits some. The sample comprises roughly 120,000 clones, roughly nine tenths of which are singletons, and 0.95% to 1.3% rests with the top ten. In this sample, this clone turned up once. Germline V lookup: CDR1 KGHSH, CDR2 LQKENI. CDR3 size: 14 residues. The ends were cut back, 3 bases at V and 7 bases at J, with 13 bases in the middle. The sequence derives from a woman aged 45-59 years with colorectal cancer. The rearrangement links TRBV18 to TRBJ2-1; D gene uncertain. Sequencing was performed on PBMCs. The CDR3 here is CASSPDLLENEQFF. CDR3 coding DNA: TGTGCCAGCTCACCGGACCTCTTGGAGAATGAGCAGTTCTTC.